This is a list of T cell receptor beta chains from one sample in a study of blood T cell repertoires in COVID-19. Repertoires were generated with immunoSEQ multiplex PCR, while TCRdb's copy carries only in-frame clones and drops some. The sample carries over 350,000 clones, more than 85% recorded once. The sequencing input was PBMCs or T cells enriched from blood (not recorded which). The receptors were sampled from a middle-aged woman who had been exposed to COVID-19. CDR3s include the opening cysteine and the closing phenylalanine or tryptophan. Fields, in order: CDR3 protein, CDR3 DNA, clone size, V gene, D gene, J gene. D genes are given only for firm matches. Clone size appears in some rows only: once, few, many, or a class for an expanded clone.

CASSRSSSGRFDEQFF	TGCGCCAGCAGCAGGTCCTCTAGCGGGAGGTTCGATGAGCAGTTCTTC	-	TRBV5-1	TRBD2	TRBJ2-1
CASSLDVLNEKLFF	TGTGCCAGCAGCTTGGACGTACTTAATGAAAAACTGTTTTTT	few	TRBV5-4	-	TRBJ1-4
CATSEGGVNTGELFF	TGTGCCACCAGTGAAGGAGGGGTGAACACCGGGGAGCTGTTTTTT	-	TRBV24-1	-	TRBJ2-2
CAGSRQLPSGANVLTF	TGTGCCGGATCACGACAGTTACCCTCTGGGGCCAACGTCCTGACTTTC	few	TRBV19	-	TRBJ2-6
CASSLVAGGTYNEQFF	TGTGCCAGCAGCTTAGTAGCGGGGGGGACCTACAATGAGCAGTTCTTC	-	TRBV7-8	TRBD2	TRBJ2-1
CASSSSLSLVYNEQFF	TGTGCCAGCAGTTCATCGTTATCATTAGTCTACAATGAGCAGTTCTTC	once	TRBV6-5	-	TRBJ2-1
CATSDSGTDTQYF	TGTGCCACCAGTGATTCTGGCACAGATACGCAGTATTTT	-	TRBV24-1	-	TRBJ2-3
CAWSTLGQGANIQYF	TGTGCCTGGAGTACTCTTGGACAGGGGGCTAACATTCAGTACTTC	-	TRBV30	TRBD1	TRBJ2-4
CATSGGTEKYYGYTF	TGTGCCACCAGTGGGGGGACAGAAAAATACTATGGCTACACCTTC	-	TRBV24-1	TRBD1	TRBJ1-2
CAWSQGVSEAFF	TGTGCCTGGAGTCAAGGGGTCAGTGAAGCTTTCTTT	-	TRBV30	-	TRBJ1-1
CSVGGLAGLYEQYF	TGCAGCGTTGGGGGACTAGCCGGCCTGTACGAGCAGTACTTC	-	TRBV29-1	TRBD2	TRBJ2-7
CASSLGSRAPLHF	TGTGCCAGCAGCTTGGGTTCGAGGGCACCCCTCCACTTT	-	TRBV11-3	-	TRBJ1-6
CASGLVLGRGRGNTGELFF	TGTGCTAGTGGTTTGGTTCTGGGTAGGGGCAGGGGCAACACCGGGGAGCTGTTTTTT	-	TRBV12-5	-	TRBJ2-2
CSVTRTENYGYTF	TGCAGCGTTACTCGGACAGAAAACTATGGCTACACCTTC	-	TRBV29-1	-	TRBJ1-2
CASSLKADSAYGYTF	TGTGCCAGCAGCCTAAAAGCGGACAGTGCCTATGGCTACACCTTC	-	TRBV3-1/TRBV3-2	-	TRBJ1-2
CSAYTSGKTGDPRGTGELFF	TGCAGCGCTTACACTAGCGGGAAGACCGGAGACCCGCGAGGCACCGGGGAGCTGTTTTTT	once	TRBV29-1	TRBD2	TRBJ2-2
CASSRLDGLKTPKYF	TGTGCCAGCTCACGACTGGACGGACTAAAGACCCCGAAATACTTC	-	TRBV18	-	TRBJ2-5
CASSLVGAEEAFF	TGTGCCAGCAGCTTAGTCGGAGCGGAAGAAGCTTTCTTT	-	TRBV7-9	-	TRBJ1-1
CASSQALGTSYEQFF	TGCGCCAGCAGCCAAGCACTAGGGACATCTTATGAGCAGTTCTTC	-	TRBV4-3	-	TRBJ2-1
CSVASGGYNEQFF	TGCAGCGTTGCTAGCGGGGGCTACAATGAGCAGTTCTTC	-	TRBV29-1	TRBD2	TRBJ2-1
CASSSRWETGELFF	TGTGCCAGCAGCTCGAGATGGGAGACCGGGGAGCTGTTTTTT	-	TRBV11-3	-	TRBJ2-2
CASSLEFSLGRNYGYTF	TGTGCCAGCAGCTTGGAATTTTCGCTGGGCCGGAACTATGGCTACACCTTC	-	TRBV5-4	-	TRBJ1-2
CASSLTGDQPQHF	TGCGCCAGCAGCCTTACAGGGGATCAGCCCCAGCATTTT	-	TRBV5-1	TRBD1	TRBJ1-5
CASSPWDTFYNEQFF	TGTGCCAGCAGCCCATGGGACACCTTTTACAATGAGCAGTTCTTC	-	TRBV3-1/TRBV3-2	-	TRBJ2-1
CASSFRGLNAFF	TGTGCCAGCAGTTTTAGAGGGCTGAATGCTTTCTTT	-	TRBV12-3/TRBV12-4	-	TRBJ1-1
CASQDRDYQPQHF	TGTGCCAGCCAAGACAGGGATTATCAGCCCCAGCATTTT	-	TRBV2	TRBD1	TRBJ1-5
CASQRTGPNEKLFF	TGTGCCAGCCAACGGACAGGGCCTAATGAAAAACTGTTTTTT	-	TRBV19	TRBD1	TRBJ1-4
CASSRRGFDEQYF	TGTGCCAGCAGCCGCCGGGGGTTCGACGAGCAGTACTTC	-	TRBV7-8	-	TRBJ2-7
CASSISGGGTDTQYF	TGTGCCAGTAGTATTTCAGGGGGCGGGACAGATACGCAGTATTTT	-	TRBV19	TRBD1	TRBJ2-3
CASSGGGQFF	TGTGCCAGCAGCGGGGGAGGGCAGTTCTTC	-	TRBV2	-	TRBJ2-1
CASSLVRGGAGEQYF	TGTGCCAGCAGCTTAGTCCGCGGGGGGGCTGGCGAGCAGTACTTC	once	TRBV7-2	TRBD2	TRBJ2-7
CATTGEYSNQPQHF	TGTGCCACCACAGGGGAATATAGCAATCAGCCCCAGCATTTT	-	TRBV10-3	TRBD1	TRBJ1-5
CASSEPGTGSLEAFF	TGTGCCAGCAGCGAACCCGGGACAGGAAGTCTTGAAGCTTTCTTT	few	TRBV5-4	TRBD1	TRBJ1-1
CASSQEPSSYNEQFF	TGTGCCAGCAGCCAAGAACCCAGCTCCTACAATGAGCAGTTCTTC	-	TRBV3-1/TRBV3-2	-	TRBJ2-1
CASSPGTLNYGYTF	TGTGCCAGCTCACCGGGGACACTGAACTATGGCTACACCTTC	-	TRBV18	-	TRBJ1-2
CATSRDTGGRWFMNTEAFF	TGTGCCACCAGCAGAGATACGGGGGGGAGGTGGTTTATGAACACTGAAGCTTTCTTT	-	TRBV15	-	TRBJ1-1
CASSILTEAFF	TGTGCCAGTAGTATTCTCACTGAAGCTTTCTTT	-	TRBV19	-	TRBJ1-1
CASSLAAGTDTQYF	TGTGCCAGCAGCTTGGCCGCAGGCACAGATACGCAGTATTTT	-	TRBV5-4	-	TRBJ2-3
CASGLSVGQGNTEAFF	TGTGCTAGTGGTTTGTCTGTGGGACAGGGAAACACTGAAGCTTTCTTT	-	TRBV12-5	TRBD1	TRBJ1-1
CASSLSDEQYF	TGTGCCAGCAGCTTGTCAGACGAGCAGTACTTC	few	TRBV5-6	-	TRBJ2-7
CASSLNSDTEAFF	TGTGCCAGCAGTCTAAATTCCGACACTGAAGCTTTCTTT	-	TRBV6-5	-	TRBJ1-1
CASSLTRETGELFF	TGTGCCAGCAGCTTGACTCGGGAGACCGGGGAGCTGTTTTTT	-	TRBV5-4	-	TRBJ2-2
CASSPRSSYNEQFF	TGTGCCAGCAGCCCCCGGAGCTCCTACAATGAGCAGTTCTTC	once	TRBV7-9	-	TRBJ2-1
CAISEPGKAGGYEQYF	TGTGCCATCAGTGAACCGGGGAAGGCAGGGGGTTACGAGCAGTACTTC	-	TRBV10-3	TRBD1	TRBJ2-7
CASRTSGSGYNEQFF	TGTGCCAGTAGGACTAGCGGGAGTGGGTACAATGAGCAGTTCTTC	once	TRBV19	TRBD2	TRBJ2-1
CASSVLGLAGGAGELFF	TGTGCCAGCAGCGTCCTAGGACTAGCGGGAGGGGCCGGGGAGCTGTTTTTT	-	TRBV9	TRBD2	TRBJ2-2
CSVGGALQAMNTEAFF	TGCAGCGTGGGGGGGGCCCTACAGGCAATGAACACTGAAGCTTTCTTT	-	TRBV29-1	-	TRBJ1-1
CASSQRSPSGYTF	TGTGCCAGCAGCCAACGTAGTCCCTCCGGCTACACCTTC	-	TRBV3-1/TRBV3-2	-	TRBJ1-2
CASSDDLGARSGYTF	TGTGCCAGCAGTGATGATTTGGGGGCGCGATCTGGCTACACCTTC	many	TRBV6-1	-	TRBJ1-2
CASSDSSKLAGGAPLNAGELFF	TGTGCCAGCAGTGACTCTTCTAAACTAGCGGGGGGAGCCCCCCTCAACGCCGGGGAGCTGTTTTTT	-	TRBV6-4	TRBD2	TRBJ2-2
CASSKDRGPSAQYF	TGCGCCAGCAGCAAGGACAGGGGCCCGTCGGCCCAGTACTTC	-	TRBV5-1	TRBD1	TRBJ2-5
CASSLVPGTTNEKLFF	TGCGCCAGCAGCTTGGTTCCGGGAACAACTAATGAAAAACTGTTTTTT	-	TRBV5-1	-	TRBJ1-4
CAISDLYEQYF	TGTGCCATCAGTGACCTATACGAGCAGTACTTC	-	TRBV10-3	-	TRBJ2-7
CAWNPGTGDAEAFF	TGTGCCTGGAACCCCGGGACAGGCGACGCTGAAGCTTTCTTT	-	TRBV30	TRBD1	TRBJ1-1
CSVAAGSNTDTQYF	TGCAGCGTGGCAGCGGGAAGTAACACAGATACGCAGTATTTT	-	TRBV29-1	TRBD2	TRBJ2-3
CASREPRDRGTGELFF	TGTGCCAGCAGAGAACCCCGGGACAGGGGGACCGGGGAGCTGTTTTTT	-	TRBV6-1	TRBD1	TRBJ2-2
CASSYRGNSYEQYF	TGTGCCAGCAGTTACAGGGGTAACTCCTACGAGCAGTACTTC	once	TRBV2	TRBD1	TRBJ2-7
CASSPRMNTEAFF	TGTGCCAGTAGTCCCAGAATGAACACTGAAGCTTTCTTT	-	TRBV19	-	TRBJ1-1
CASSFGQGKALSTEAFF	TGCGCCAGCAGCTTTGGACAGGGGAAGGCTTTGAGCACTGAAGCTTTCTTT	-	TRBV5-1	TRBD1	TRBJ1-1
CAFSRGRTSSYNSPLHF	TGTGCCTTCTCCAGGGGCAGAACAAGCTCCTATAATTCACCCCTCCACTTT	-	TRBV30	-	TRBJ1-6